Shown below are 32 T cell receptor beta chains from a single sample sequenced in a study of identical twins. In TCRdb, the 5' RACE reads were re-called with MiXCR into one record per CDR3 protein. Of 400,000 or so distinct CDR3 sequences listed, about 10% are singletons. The sequenced material came from naive T cells sorted from blood. The receptors originated from a woman between 50 and 59 years old in good health.

The chain recombines TRBV3-1 with TRBJ2-1; D uncertain. V was pared by 4 bases and J by 10 bases, with 17 bases between. The V gene's germline CDR1 is LGHDT and CDR2 YNNKEL (reference sequence). The CDR3 runs 14 residues. The CDR3 sequence is CASSPQKGPAEQFF. The CDR3 nucleotides read TGTGCCAGCAGCCCCCAGAAAGGGCCCGCCGAGCAGTTCTTC.

There are many counts of this clonotype. The chain couples TRBV5-1 to TRBJ1-2, with 9 bases that match TRBD1. This CDR3 has 15 residues. Per germline, CDR1 SGHRS and CDR2 YFSETQ. V lost 4 bases to trimming and J lost 6 bases; unmatched junction nucleotides: 10. CDR3 sequence (DNA): TGCGCCAGCAGCGCGGGACAGGGATCGAATCATGGCTACACCTTC. This sequence encodes CASSAGQGSNHGYTF.

This clonotype was counted at least ten times. J is TRBJ2-7 and V is TRBV12-3 or TRBV12-4; D is undetermined. The CDR3 is made up of 13 amino acids. Between the trimmed V and J ends, which lost 0 bases and 1 base, there was a span of 4 bases. In nucleotides, the CDR3 is TGTGCCAGCAGTTTAGCGGAGTCCTACGAGCAGTACTTC. This translates into CASSLAESYEQYF.

This clonotype was seen many times. The rearrangement links TRBV20-1 to TRBJ2-1; D gene ambiguous. V was cut by 3 bases and J by 0 bases, with 9 bases left in between. Germline CDR1 and CDR2: DFQATT and SNEGSKA (reference sequence). The CDR3 consists of 14 residues. The CDR3 sequence: CSARAASSYNEQFF. The CDR3 coding sequence is TGCAGTGCTAGGGCCGCGAGCTCCTACAATGAGCAGTTCTTC.

In its sample, this clonotype was seen many times. The genes are TRBV15 and TRBJ2-2; D is undetermined. CDR1 and CDR2 from the germline V gene are LNHNV and YYDKDF (reference sequence). The CDR3 runs to 15 residues. Trimming cost V 0 bases and J 0 bases, with 5 bases left between them. The CDR3, as DNA: TGTGCCACCAGCAGAGATCGAGCGAACACCGGGGAGCTGTTTTTT. It is translated as CATSRDRANTGELFF.

This clonotype has a count of ten or more. This chain connects TRBV5-5 to TRBJ2-2, with no clear D. Deletions cut 0 bases from V and 2 bases from J, with 8 bases between. Looked up from germline, CDR1 is SGHKS and CDR2 is YYEKEE (reference sequence). The CDR3 contains 15 residues. The CDR3 region has the DNA TGTGCCAGCAGCTTGGGGCAGAGCAACACCGGGGAGCTGTTTTTT. It codes for CASSLGQSNTGELFF.

The sample holds a few counts of this clonotype. This chain connects TRBV5-1 to TRBJ2-1; 7 bases agree with TRBD1. Germline loops: CDR1 SGHRS, CDR2 YFSETQ. The CDR3 contains 16 residues. J gave up 0 bases and V 4 bases, and 7 bases lay outside the gene matches. CDR3 amino acids: CASSRTGADSYNEQFF. The CDR3 coding sequence is TGCGCCAGCAGCCGGACAGGCGCCGACTCCTACAATGAGCAGTTCTTC.

A few counts support this clonotype. This chain uses TRBV20-1 with TRBJ2-3; no firm D call. From germline, CDR1 is DFQATT and CDR2 SNEGSKA (reference sequence). This CDR3 comprises 14 residues. Trimming pared 5 bases from V and 0 bases from J, leaving 12 bases between. CDR3 nucleotides: TGCAGTGCTCAGCTGGGCGGTAGCACAGATACGCAGTATTTT. Translated, it gives CSAQLGGSTDTQYF.

J is TRBJ1-1 and V is TRBV3-1; 8 bases are a match to TRBD1. V lost 4 bases, J lost 1 base, and 5 bases stayed unmatched. Looked up from germline, CDR1 is LGHDT and CDR2 is YNNKEL (reference sequence). This CDR3 has 15 amino acids. For the CDR3, the DNA is TGTGCCAGCAGCCTGAGGGACAGGCCGAACACTGAAGCTTTCTTT. Translated, it gives CASSLRDRPNTEAFF.

The chain joins TRBV12-3 or TRBV12-4 to TRBJ2-3; D is uncertain. This CDR3 region has 15 residues. V was trimmed by 6 bases and J by 0 bases, leaving 13 bases between them. The DNA of the CDR3 is TGTGCCAGCAGCCTCCGGCCCACTAGCACAGATACGCAGTATTTT. Its protein is CASSLRPTSTDTQYF.

This clonotype was observed a few times. The chain uses TRBV27 and TRBJ2-2; possibly TRBD2 for D (5 bases). V gave up 6 bases and J gave up 7 bases, with 9 bases separating them. There are 12 residues in the CDR3. Germline CDR1 and CDR2: MNHEY and SMNVEV (reference sequence). The DNA of the CDR3 is TGTGCCAGCAGGGACGGGAACGGGGAGCTGTTTTTT. Its translation is CASRDGNGELFF.

This clonotype was seen a few times. The chain employs TRBV12-5 and TRBJ1-1; D might be TRBD1 (5 bases). Germline assignment: CDR1 LGHNT and CDR2 FRNRAP. The V end was cut by 1 base, the J end by 13 bases, with 10 bases between. The CDR3 runs 11 residues. CDR3 sequence reads: CASGLGPTVFF. CDR3 DNA sequence: TGTGCTAGTGGTTTGGGGCCGACAGTTTTCTTT.

This clonotype was seen only a few times. The rearrangement joins TRBV20-1 to TRBJ2-1; 11 positions match TRBD1. The germline V gene encodes CDR1 DFQATT and CDR2 SNEGSKA (reference sequence). J was trimmed by 8 bases and V by 6 bases; bases with no gene match: 9. The CDR3 is 14 amino acids. CDR3 region: CSATTWTGGHEQFF. The DNA of the CDR3 is TGCAGTGCAACCACCTGGACAGGGGGCCATGAGCAGTTCTTC.

This clonotype was seen many times. The V and J genes are TRBV29-1 and TRBJ1-3; D is unresolved. Trimming removed 7 bases at V and 0 bases at J, with 10 bases between. The CDR3 is made up of 13 amino acids. Per the germline V gene, CDR1 is SQVTM and CDR2 is ANQGSEA. This CDR3 is CSARRNSGNTIYF. The DNA for the CDR3 is TGCAGCGCAAGACGAAACTCTGGAAACACCATATATTTT.

This clonotype was seen repeatedly, ten times or more. V usage is TRBV7-9 and J usage is TRBJ2-2; unclear D gene. The CDR3 spans 14 residues. The V and J ends lost 0 bases and 4 bases respectively, with 6 bases between them. The germline CDR1 and CDR2 sequences are SEHNR and FQNEAQ (reference sequence). The CDR3 DNA is TGTGCCAGCAGCTTAGCGGGGTTCACCGGGGAGCTGTTTTTT. It codes for CASSLAGFTGELFF.

This clonotype was recorded at least ten times. The genes are TRBV12-3 or TRBV12-4 and TRBJ2-7; 7 bases match TRBD2. This CDR3 has 14 residues. The V gene end was trimmed by 5 bases and the J gene end by 0 bases; junction bases not matched to a gene: 4. The chain's CDR3 is CASSPLASSYEQYF. The CDR3 nucleotides read TGTGCCAGCAGTCCACTAGCGAGCTCCTACGAGCAGTACTTC.

This clonotype was counted ten times or more. The genes are TRBV27 and TRBJ2-1; D may correspond to TRBD1 or TRBD2 (5 bases each). V lost 5 bases and J 4 bases, leaving 15 bases between the germline ends. Germline loops: CDR1 MNHEY, CDR2 SMNVEV (reference sequence). This CDR3 has 15 residues. The CDR3 region is CASSPRTRRYNEQFF. CDR3 DNA: TGTGCCAGCAGTCCGCGGACAAGGAGGTACAATGAGCAGTTCTTC.

This clonotype came up a few times. The V call is TRBV11-3, the J call TRBJ2-1; the D is unclear. Germline V gene lookup returns CDR1 SGHNT and CDR2 YENEEA. V was trimmed by 7 bases and J by 5 bases, leaving 6 bases between them. The CDR3 is 11 amino acids. The CDR3: CASTSHNEQFF. DNA of the CDR3: TGTGCCAGCACTTCACACAATGAGCAGTTCTTC.

The rearrangement uses TRBV12-3 or TRBV12-4 and TRBJ2-1; D ambiguous. Between the trimmed V and J ends, which lost 5 bases and 13 bases, there was a span of 18 bases. The CDR3 is 13 amino acids. The CDR3 here is CASSPLGRSSQFF. The DNA of the CDR3 is TGTGCCAGCAGTCCCTTAGGCCGATCTAGTCAGTTCTTC.

This clonotype has just a few counts. The chain joins TRBV12-3 or TRBV12-4 to TRBJ1-3; possibly TRBD1 for D (5 bases). This CDR3 comprises 15 residues. V gave up 6 bases and J gave up 0 bases, with 12 bases separating them. In nucleotides, the CDR3 is TGTGCCAGCAGGGGACGGAACAGCTCTGGAAACACCATATATTTT. Its protein is CASRGRNSSGNTIYF.

This clonotype was found a few times. V and J are TRBV20-1 and TRBJ1-1; D may be TRBD1 (5 bases). The CDR3 spans 12 residues. Germline V gene data show CDR1 as DFQATT and CDR2 as SNEGSKA (reference sequence). Trimming cost V 5 bases and J 6 bases, with 13 bases left between them. The CDR3 region has the DNA TGCAGTGCTCAGGCCCGAGGGGCTGAAGCTTTCTTT. Its protein product is CSAQARGAEAFF.

Many counts were recorded for this clonotype. The conserved closing phenylalanine or tryptophan is absent in this CDR3, likely reflecting a read error. The limits of the CDR3 on the DNA are not certain, so only TCRdb's listed CDR3 is given. The chain is built from TRBV6-5 and TRBJ2-7; the table assigns TRBD2, which was not confirmed against the DNA. The germline V gene encodes CDR1 MNHEY and CDR2 SVGAGI. The CDR3 has 10 amino acids, counting both end residues. CDR3 region: CASTPREGSG.

V usage is TRBV2 and J usage is TRBJ2-2; TRBD1 aligns across 10 bases. Per the germline V gene, CDR1 is SNHLY and CDR2 is FYNNEI. Germline trimming cut 2 bases from V and 6 bases from J; bases unmatched to any gene: 3. The CDR3 spans 15 residues. The CDR3 nucleotides are TGTGCCAGCAGTGAAAGGGACAGGGGATCCGGGGAGCTGTTTTTT. Protein sequence: CASSERDRGSGELFF.

There are many counts of this clonotype. The chain uses TRBV5-5 and TRBJ2-1; D not resolved. The CDR3 has 12 residues. CDR1 and CDR2 from the germline V gene are SGHKS and YYEKEE (reference sequence). V was pared by 5 bases and J by 7 bases, with 10 bases between. The CDR3 region has the DNA TGTGCCAGCAGTTCTCTTGCGAATGAGCAGTTCTTC. Translation gives CASSSLANEQFF.

This clonotype appeared a few times. The chain employs TRBV6-5 and TRBJ1-2; D possibly corresponds to TRBD1 (5 bases). Germline V gene sequence: CDR1 MNHEY, CDR2 SVGAGI. The V and J ends lost 6 bases and 7 bases respectively, with 12 bases between them. CDR3 length: 12 amino acids. The CDR3, as DNA: TGTGCCAGCAGATCCGCCCAGGGTGGCTACACCTTC. It specifies CASRSAQGGYTF.

This clonotype came up many times. The rearrangement uses TRBV12-3 or TRBV12-4 and TRBJ1-1; D is perhaps TRBD1 (6 bases). Trimming stripped 1 base from V and 5 bases from J, with 14 bases between. The CDR3 is made up of 15 amino acids. In DNA form, the CDR3 reads TGTGCCAGCAGTTTAGGCGGGGGGCGTGGGACTGAAGCTTTCTTT. Protein: CASSLGGGRGTEAFF.

The rearrangement links TRBV27 to TRBJ1-1, with TRBD1 matching 8 bases. This CDR3 has 15 amino acids. J was trimmed by 5 bases and V by 5 bases; bases with no gene match: 10. The germline CDR1 and CDR2 sequences are MNHEY and SMNVEV (reference sequence). CDR3 region: CASSAGQGPGTEAFF. For the CDR3, the DNA is TGTGCCAGCAGTGCTGGACAGGGCCCGGGGACTGAAGCTTTCTTT.

This clonotype appeared many times. The V and J genes are TRBV6-5 and TRBJ2-2, with TRBD1 matching over 10 bases. The CDR3 contains 14 residues. From germline, CDR1 is MNHEY and CDR2 SVGAGI. V shed 6 bases, J shed 7 bases, and the junction held 5 bases outside the gene matches. CDR3 nucleotide sequence: TGTGCCAGCAGATGGACAGGGGGAAACGGGGAGCTGTTTTTT. Translated, it gives CASRWTGGNGELFF.

This clonotype was counted only a few times. The J gene is TRBJ2-7, the V gene TRBV27, with D perhaps matching TRBD1 (6 bases). CDR1 MNHEY and CDR2 SMNVEV come from the germline V gene (reference sequence). V was cut by 1 base and J by 4 bases, with 14 bases left in between. This CDR3 contains 15 residues. DNA of the CDR3: TGTGCCAGCAGTTTATATAGGACAGCGAGTTACGAGCAGTACTTC. Encoded protein: CASSLYRTASYEQYF.

This clonotype came up many times. The chain couples TRBV5-1 to TRBJ2-7; D gene unclear. V was trimmed by 7 bases and J by 2 bases, leaving 13 bases between them. In germline, CDR1 is SGHRS, CDR2 YFSETQ. This CDR3 region has 13 residues. CDR3 bases: TGCGCCAGCGGTTCGTCAGTACCCTACGAGCAGTACGTC. Its translation is CASGSSVPYEQYV.

This clonotype was counted between two and nine times. This chain links TRBV12-3 or TRBV12-4 with TRBJ2-3; 11 positions agree with TRBD2. V shed 1 base, J shed 6 bases, and the junction held 3 bases outside the gene matches. This CDR3 has 15 amino acids. The CDR3 DNA reads as TGTGCCAGCAGTTTAGGGGGGACTAGCGGTGATACGCAGTATTTT. Its translation is CASSLGGTSGDTQYF.

The chain recombines TRBV11-2 with TRBJ2-7; 15 bases are a match to TRBD2. Unmatched junction bases numbered 4, after V lost 0 bases and J lost 4 bases. CDR1 and CDR2 from the germline V gene are SGHAT and FQNNGV. The CDR3 contains 17 residues. CDR3 amino acids: CASSLDGTSGRNYEQYF. CDR3 coding DNA: TGTGCCAGCAGCTTAGATGGGACTAGCGGGAGGAATTACGAGCAGTACTTC.